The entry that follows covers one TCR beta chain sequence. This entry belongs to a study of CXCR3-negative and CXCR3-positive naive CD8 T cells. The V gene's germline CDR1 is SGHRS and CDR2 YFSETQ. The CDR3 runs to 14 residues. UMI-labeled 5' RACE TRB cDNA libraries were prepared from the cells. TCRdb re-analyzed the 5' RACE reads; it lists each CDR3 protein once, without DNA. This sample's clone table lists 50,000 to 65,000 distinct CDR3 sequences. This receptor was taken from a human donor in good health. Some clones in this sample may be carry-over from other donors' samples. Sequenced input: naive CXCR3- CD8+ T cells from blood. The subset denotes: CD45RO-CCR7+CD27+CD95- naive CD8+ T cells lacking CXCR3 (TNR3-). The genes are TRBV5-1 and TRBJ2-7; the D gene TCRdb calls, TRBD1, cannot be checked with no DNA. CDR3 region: CASSFSTGPYEQYF.